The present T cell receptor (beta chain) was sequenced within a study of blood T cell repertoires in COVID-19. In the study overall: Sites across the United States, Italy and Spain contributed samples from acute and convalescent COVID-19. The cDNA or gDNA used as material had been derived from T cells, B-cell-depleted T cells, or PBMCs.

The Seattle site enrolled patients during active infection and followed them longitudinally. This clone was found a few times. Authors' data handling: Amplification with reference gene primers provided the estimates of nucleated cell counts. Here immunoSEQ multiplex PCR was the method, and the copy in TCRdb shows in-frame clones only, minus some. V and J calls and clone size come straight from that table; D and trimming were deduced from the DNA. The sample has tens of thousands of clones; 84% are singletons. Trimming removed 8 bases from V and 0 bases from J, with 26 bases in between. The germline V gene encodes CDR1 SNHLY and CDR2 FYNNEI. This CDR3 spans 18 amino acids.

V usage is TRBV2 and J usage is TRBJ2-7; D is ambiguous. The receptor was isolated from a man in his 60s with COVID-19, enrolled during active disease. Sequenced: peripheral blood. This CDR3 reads CASGRYSPVRKSSYEQYF. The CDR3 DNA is TGTGCCAGCGGTCGATACTCTCCCGTGCGGAAGAGCTCCTACGAGCAGTACTTC. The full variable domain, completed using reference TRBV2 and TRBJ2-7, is EPEVTQTPSHQVTQMGQEVILRCVPISNHLYFYWYRQILGQKVEFLVSFYNNEISEKSEIFDDQFSVERPDGSNFTLKIRSTKLEDSAMYFCASGRYSPVRKSSYEQYFGPGTRLTVT.